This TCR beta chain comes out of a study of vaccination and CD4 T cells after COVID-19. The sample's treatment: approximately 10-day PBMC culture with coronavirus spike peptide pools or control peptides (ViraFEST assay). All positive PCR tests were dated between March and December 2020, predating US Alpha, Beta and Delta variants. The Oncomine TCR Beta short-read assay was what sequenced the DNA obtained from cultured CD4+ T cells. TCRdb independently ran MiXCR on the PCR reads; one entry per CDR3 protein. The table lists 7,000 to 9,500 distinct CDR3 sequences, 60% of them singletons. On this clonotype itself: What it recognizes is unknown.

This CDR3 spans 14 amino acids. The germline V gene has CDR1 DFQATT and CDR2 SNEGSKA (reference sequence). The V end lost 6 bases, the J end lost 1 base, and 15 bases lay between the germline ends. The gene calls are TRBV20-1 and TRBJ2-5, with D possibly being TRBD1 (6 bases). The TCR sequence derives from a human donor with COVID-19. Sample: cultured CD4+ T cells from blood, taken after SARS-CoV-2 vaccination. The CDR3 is CSAGPGASQETQYF. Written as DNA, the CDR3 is TGCAGTGCCGGACCAGGGGCATCCCAAGAGACCCAGTACTTC.